Listed below are T cell receptor beta chains from one sample, sequenced in a study of CD8 T cells in ankylosing spondylitis. MiXCR was run by TCRdb on the 5' RACE reads, yielding one entry per CDR3 protein. This sample carries over 600,000 distinct CDR3 sequences, 19% of them seen once, and the ten largest clones take around 20%. Source material: blood, either unsorted or a sorted T cell fraction (not recorded which). These TCRs come from a male donor with ankylosing spondylitis. The CDR3 runs from the conserved cysteine through the conserved F or W. The order of the fields is V gene, clone size, D gene, J gene, CDR3 protein, CDR3 DNA. The D gene is left open where the match is weak. Clone size is shown for a subset of rows, as once, few, many or a class of expanded clone.

v_call: TRBV20-1; clone_size: few; d_call: TRBD1; j_call: TRBJ2-7; cdr3_aa: CSAREWGQGVGSYEQYF; cdr3_nt: TGCAGTGCTAGAGAGTGGGGACAGGGGGTAGGGTCCTACGAGCAGTACTTC
v_call: TRBV6-5; clone_size: few; d_call: TRBD2; j_call: TRBJ2-1; cdr3_aa: CASSYSSGGAVLHNEQFF; cdr3_nt: TGTGCCAGCAGTTACTCTAGCGGGGGGGCCGTTCTTCACAATGAGCAGTTCTTC
v_call: TRBV5-1; clone_size: few; d_call: NA; j_call: TRBJ2-4; cdr3_aa: CASSSGDLAKNIQYF; cdr3_nt: TGCGCCAGCAGTTCCGGGGACTTAGCCAAAAACATTCAGTACTTC
v_call: TRBV28; clone_size: NA; d_call: TRBD2; j_call: TRBJ2-2; cdr3_aa: CASSSTGLAGPNTGELFF; cdr3_nt: TGTGCCAGCAGCTCCACCGGACTAGCGGGACCGAACACCGGGGAGCTGTTTTTT
v_call: TRBV20-1; clone_size: few; d_call: NA; j_call: TRBJ2-7; cdr3_aa: CSARSSGQSAYEQYF; cdr3_nt: TGCAGTGCTAGGTCGTCTGGACAGAGCGCGTACGAGCAGTACTTC
v_call: TRBV7-9; clone_size: NA; d_call: TRBD1; j_call: TRBJ1-1; cdr3_aa: CASSPLGQAHTEAFF; cdr3_nt: TGTGCCAGCAGCCCCCTCGGACAGGCGCACACTGAAGCTTTCTTT
v_call: TRBV5-1; clone_size: many; d_call: NA; j_call: TRBJ1-1; cdr3_aa: CASSLGSNTEAFF; cdr3_nt: TGCGCCAGCAGCTTGGGGTCGAACACTGAAGCTTTCTTT
v_call: TRBV5-5; clone_size: few; d_call: NA; j_call: TRBJ2-3; cdr3_aa: CASSWLLAAPSTDTQYF; cdr3_nt: TGTGCCAGCAGCTGGCTCCTGGCAGCTCCTAGCACAGATACGCAGTATTTT
v_call: TRBV10-3; clone_size: few; d_call: NA; j_call: TRBJ2-7; cdr3_aa: CAISDEGPSYEQYF; cdr3_nt: TGTGCCATCAGTGATGAGGGGCCAAGCTACGAGCAGTACTTC
v_call: TRBV7-9; clone_size: NA; d_call: NA; j_call: TRBJ2-1; cdr3_aa: CASSLQSLYNEQFF; cdr3_nt: TGTGCCAGCAGCTTGCAGTCCCTATACAATGAGCAGTTCTTC
v_call: TRBV10-3; clone_size: once; d_call: NA; j_call: TRBJ1-1; cdr3_aa: CAISDSGTRGAFF; cdr3_nt: TGTGCCATCAGTGACTCCGGGACCCGGGGGGCTTTCTTT
v_call: TRBV5-1; clone_size: few; d_call: TRBD1; j_call: TRBJ1-3; cdr3_aa: CASTTGDNSGNTIYF; cdr3_nt: TGCGCCAGCACGACAGGGGATAACTCTGGAAACACCATATATTTT
v_call: TRBV29-1; clone_size: few; d_call: NA; j_call: TRBJ2-1; cdr3_aa: CSAHSLNEQFF; cdr3_nt: TGCAGCGCCCATTCATTAAATGAGCAGTTCTTC
v_call: TRBV20-1; clone_size: NA; d_call: NA; j_call: TRBJ2-1; cdr3_aa: CSANVGDFSYNEQFF; cdr3_nt: TGCAGTGCTAACGTTGGGGACTTCTCCTACAATGAGCAGTTCTTC
v_call: TRBV4-1; clone_size: few; d_call: NA; j_call: TRBJ2-1; cdr3_aa: CASSQAPGLNNEQFF; cdr3_nt: TGCGCCAGCAGCCAAGCCCCGGGCTTAAACAATGAGCAGTTCTTC
v_call: TRBV7-2; clone_size: few; d_call: NA; j_call: TRBJ1-1; cdr3_aa: CASSSTRTGDTEAFF; cdr3_nt: TGTGCCAGCAGCTCGACCAGGACGGGAGACACTGAAGCTTTCTTT
v_call: TRBV20-1; clone_size: few; d_call: NA; j_call: TRBJ2-7; cdr3_aa: CSAALTGSYEQYF; cdr3_nt: TGCAGTGCCGCCCTGACTGGCTCCTACGAGCAGTACTTC
v_call: TRBV7-9; clone_size: few; d_call: NA; j_call: TRBJ1-2; cdr3_aa: CASSDGPLYGYTF; cdr3_nt: TGTGCCAGCAGCGACGGACCCTTATATGGCTACACCTTC
v_call: TRBV5-1; clone_size: few; d_call: NA; j_call: TRBJ1-1; cdr3_aa: CASSSWENTEAFF; cdr3_nt: TGCGCCAGCAGCTCGTGGGAGAACACTGAAGCTTTCTTT
v_call: TRBV12-3/TRBV12-4; clone_size: NA; d_call: TRBD1; j_call: TRBJ1-6; cdr3_aa: CTSGTGGSPLHF; cdr3_nt: TGTACCAGCGGGACAGGGGGTTCACCCCTCCACTTT
v_call: TRBV29-1; clone_size: NA; d_call: NA; j_call: TRBJ1-1; cdr3_aa: CSVEVRFGGENTEAFF; cdr3_nt: TGCAGCGTTGAAGTTAGGTTTGGGGGAGAAAACACTGAAGCTTTCTTT
v_call: TRBV12-3/TRBV12-4; clone_size: NA; d_call: NA; j_call: TRBJ1-1; cdr3_aa: CASSYLPGPKNTEAFF; cdr3_nt: TGTGCCAGCAGTTACTTACCGGGACCGAAGAACACTGAAGCTTTCTTT